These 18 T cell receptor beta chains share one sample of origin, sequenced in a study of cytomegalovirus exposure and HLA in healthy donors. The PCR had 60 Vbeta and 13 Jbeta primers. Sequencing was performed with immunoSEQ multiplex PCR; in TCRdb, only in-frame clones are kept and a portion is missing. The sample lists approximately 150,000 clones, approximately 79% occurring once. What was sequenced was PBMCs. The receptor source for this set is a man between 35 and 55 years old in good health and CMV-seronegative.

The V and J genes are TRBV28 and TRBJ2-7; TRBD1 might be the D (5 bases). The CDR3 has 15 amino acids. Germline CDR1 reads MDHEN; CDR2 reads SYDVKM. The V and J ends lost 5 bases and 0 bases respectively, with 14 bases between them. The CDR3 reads CASSPPDKPSYEQYF. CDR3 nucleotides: TGTGCCAGCAGTCCCCCGGACAAGCCCTCCTACGAGCAGTACTTC. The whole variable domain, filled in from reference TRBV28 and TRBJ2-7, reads DVKVTQSSRYLVKRTGEKVFLECVQDMDHENMFWYRQDPGLGLRLIYFSYDVKMKEKGDIPEGYSVSREKKERFSLILESASTNQTSMYLCASSPPDKPSYEQYFGPGTRLTVT.

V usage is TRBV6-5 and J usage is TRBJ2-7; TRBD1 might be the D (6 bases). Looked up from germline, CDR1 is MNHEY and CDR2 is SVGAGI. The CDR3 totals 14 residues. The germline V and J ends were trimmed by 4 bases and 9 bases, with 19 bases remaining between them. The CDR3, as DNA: TGTGCCAGCAGTTTCGAGTACAGGGCACGAGGGCAGTACTTC. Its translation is CASSFEYRARGQYF.

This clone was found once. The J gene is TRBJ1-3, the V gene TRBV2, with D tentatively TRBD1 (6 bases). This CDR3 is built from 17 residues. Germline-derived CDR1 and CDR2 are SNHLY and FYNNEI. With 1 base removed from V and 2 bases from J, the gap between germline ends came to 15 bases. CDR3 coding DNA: TGTGCCAGCAGTGAAGTGGGAGGGGGTGATGCTGGAAACACCATATATTTT. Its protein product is CASSEVGGGDAGNTIYF.

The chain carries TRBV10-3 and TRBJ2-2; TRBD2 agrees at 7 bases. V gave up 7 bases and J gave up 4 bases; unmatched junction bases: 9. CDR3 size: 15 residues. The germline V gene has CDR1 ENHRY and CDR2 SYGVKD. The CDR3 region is CAITGGGGGTGELFF. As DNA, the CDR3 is TGTGCCATCACGGGCGGCGGGGGAGGCACCGGGGAGCTGTTTTTT.

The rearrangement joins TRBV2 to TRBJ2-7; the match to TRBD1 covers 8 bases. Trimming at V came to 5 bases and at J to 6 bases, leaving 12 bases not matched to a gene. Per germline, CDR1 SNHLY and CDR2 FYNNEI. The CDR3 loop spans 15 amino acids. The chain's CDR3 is CASSPRSGGVGEQYF. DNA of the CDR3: TGTGCCAGCAGTCCCCGGTCAGGGGGCGTTGGCGAGCAGTACTTC.

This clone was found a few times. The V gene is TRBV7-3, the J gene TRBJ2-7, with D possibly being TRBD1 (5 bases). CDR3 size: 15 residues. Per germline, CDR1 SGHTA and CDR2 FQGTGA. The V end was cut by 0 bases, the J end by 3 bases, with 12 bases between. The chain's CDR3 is CASSLTSDSIYEQYF. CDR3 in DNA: TGTGCCAGCAGCTTAACGTCCGACAGCATCTACGAGCAGTACTTC.

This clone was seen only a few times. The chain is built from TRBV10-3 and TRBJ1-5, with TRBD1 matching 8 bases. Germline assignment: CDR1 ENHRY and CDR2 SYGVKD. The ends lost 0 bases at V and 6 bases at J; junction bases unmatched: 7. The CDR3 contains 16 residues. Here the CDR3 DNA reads TGTGCCATCAGTGAGTCTGTAGGGCAGGGGGCTCAGCCCCAGCATTTT. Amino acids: CAISESVGQGAQPQHF.

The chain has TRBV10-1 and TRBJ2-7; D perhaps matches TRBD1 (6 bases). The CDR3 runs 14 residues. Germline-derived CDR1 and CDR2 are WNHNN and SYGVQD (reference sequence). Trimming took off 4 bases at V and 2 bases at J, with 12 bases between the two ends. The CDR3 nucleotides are TGCGCCAGCAGTGGGAACAGGGCCCCCTACGAGCAGTACTTC. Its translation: CASSGNRAPYEQYF.

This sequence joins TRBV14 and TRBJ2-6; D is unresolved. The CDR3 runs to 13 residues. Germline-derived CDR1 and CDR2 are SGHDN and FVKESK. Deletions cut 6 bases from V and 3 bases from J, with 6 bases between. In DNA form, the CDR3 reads TGTGCCAGCAGACGAGATGGGGCCAACGTCCTGACTTTC. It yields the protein CASRRDGANVLTF.

The CDR3 DNA reads TGTGCCAGCAGCACCCCTGGTTCGGGACAGGGCTTCCACGAGCAGTACTTC. Translation gives CASSTPGSGQGFHEQYF. The chain uses TRBV21-1 and TRBJ2-7; the table's D gene call, TRBD1, was not cross checked with the DNA. TRBV21-1 is reported as a pseudogene. The length of the CDR3 is 17 residues.

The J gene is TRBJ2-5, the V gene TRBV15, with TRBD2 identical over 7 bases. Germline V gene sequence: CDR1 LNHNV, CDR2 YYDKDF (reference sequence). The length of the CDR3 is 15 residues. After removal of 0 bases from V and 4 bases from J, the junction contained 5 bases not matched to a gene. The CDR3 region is CATSRERGNPETQYF. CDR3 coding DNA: TGTGCCACCAGCAGAGAGCGGGGGAACCCAGAGACCCAGTACTTC.

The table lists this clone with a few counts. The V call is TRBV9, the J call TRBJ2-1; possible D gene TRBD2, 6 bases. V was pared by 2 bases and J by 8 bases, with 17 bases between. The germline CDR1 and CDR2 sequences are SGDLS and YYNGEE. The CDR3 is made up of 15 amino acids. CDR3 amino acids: CASSVGGALLDEQFF. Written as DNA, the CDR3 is TGTGCCAGCAGCGTCGGCGGGGCTCTTTTGGATGAGCAGTTCTTC.

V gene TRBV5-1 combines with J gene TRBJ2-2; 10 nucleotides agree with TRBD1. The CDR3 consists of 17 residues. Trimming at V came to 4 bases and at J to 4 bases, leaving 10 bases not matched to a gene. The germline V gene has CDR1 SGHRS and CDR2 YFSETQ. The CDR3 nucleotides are TGCGCCAGCAGCCTCCCCGGGACAGGGGAAGGCACCGGGGAGCTGTTTTTT. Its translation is CASSLPGTGEGTGELFF.

CDR3 DNA: TGTGCCAGCAGTGGGGGCGGCGGGACGTACACCGGGGAGCTGTTTTTT. Amino acids: CASSGGGGTYTGELFF. This sequence joins TRBV2 and TRBJ2-2; D may be TRBD2 (6 bases). CDR1 and CDR2 (germline): SNHLY, FYNNEI. The CDR3 consists of 16 residues. V was shortened by 4 bases and J by 3 bases, with 15 bases between the two germline ends.

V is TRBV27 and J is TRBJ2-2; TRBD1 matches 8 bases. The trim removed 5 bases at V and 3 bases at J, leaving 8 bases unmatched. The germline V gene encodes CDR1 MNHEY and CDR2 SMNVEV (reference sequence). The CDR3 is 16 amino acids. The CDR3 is CASSIRQGWDTGELFF. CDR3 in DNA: TGTGCCAGCAGTATACGACAGGGGTGGGACACCGGGGAGCTGTTTTTT.

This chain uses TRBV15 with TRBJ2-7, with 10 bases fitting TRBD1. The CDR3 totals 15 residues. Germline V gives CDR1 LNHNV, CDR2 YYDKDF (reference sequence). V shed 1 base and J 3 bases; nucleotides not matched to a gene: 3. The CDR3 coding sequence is TGTGCCACCAGCAGAGTGACAGGGGGCAGCTACGAGCAGTACTTC. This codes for CATSRVTGGSYEQYF.

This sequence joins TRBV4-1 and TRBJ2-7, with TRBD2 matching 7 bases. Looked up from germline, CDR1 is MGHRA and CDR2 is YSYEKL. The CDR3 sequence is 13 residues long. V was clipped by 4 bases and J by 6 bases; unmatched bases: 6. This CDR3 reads CASSRDWGGEQYF. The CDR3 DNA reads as TGCGCCAGCAGCCGAGATTGGGGGGGCGAGCAGTACTTC.

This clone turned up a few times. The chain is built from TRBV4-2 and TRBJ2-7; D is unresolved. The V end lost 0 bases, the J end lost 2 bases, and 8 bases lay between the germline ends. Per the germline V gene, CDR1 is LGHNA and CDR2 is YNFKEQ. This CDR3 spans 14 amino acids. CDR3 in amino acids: CASSQDDTAYEQYF. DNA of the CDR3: TGTGCCAGCAGCCAAGATGATACAGCCTACGAGCAGTACTTC.